The sequence of this T cell receptor (beta chain) was determined in a study of blood T cells in healthy people across ages. Study in general: In model experiments, template switching was able to capture about one barcoded beta molecule for every two T cells that were present. Regarding the study as a whole: A greater number of naive CD4+ cells and higher diversity distinguished long-lived donors from aged donors. Older age coincided with a roughly linear decline in TCR beta diversity per million T cells.

Trimming at V came to 7 bases and at J to 4 bases, leaving 13 bases not matched to a gene. This CDR3 contains 15 residues. Per germline, CDR1 DFQATT and CDR2 SNEGSKA (reference sequence). This clonotype has just a few counts. Its cognate antigen is unknown. A second PCR of about 7 to 12 cycles used a sample-barcoded 5' primer and a J-beta primer mix. One entry per CDR3 protein, called by TCRdb with MiXCR from the 5' RACE reads. The sample carries about 570,000 distinct CDR3 sequences, 27% recorded once. The sequence was obtained from a woman in her seventies in good health. Sequenced input: blood. The chain combines TRBV20-1 with TRBJ2-5; the match to TRBD1 covers 9 bases. CDR3 in DNA: TGCAGTGTCCAGCCACCGGGACAGGGTAGAGAGACCCAGTACTTC. This translates into CSVQPPGQGRETQYF.